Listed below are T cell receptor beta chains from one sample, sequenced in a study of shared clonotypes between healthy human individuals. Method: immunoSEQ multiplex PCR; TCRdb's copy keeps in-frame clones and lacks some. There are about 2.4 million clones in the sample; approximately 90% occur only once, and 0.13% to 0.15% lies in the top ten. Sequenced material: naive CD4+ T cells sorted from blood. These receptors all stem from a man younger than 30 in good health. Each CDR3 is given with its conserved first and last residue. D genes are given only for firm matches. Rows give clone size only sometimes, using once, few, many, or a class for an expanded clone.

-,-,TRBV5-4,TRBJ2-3,CASSPDLSSDTQYF,TGTGCCAGCAGCCCGGATTTGTCCTCAGATACGCAGTATTTT
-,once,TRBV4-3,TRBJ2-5,CASSQGTAYQETQYF,TGCGCCAGCAGCCAAGGAACGGCGTACCAAGAGACCCAGTACTTC
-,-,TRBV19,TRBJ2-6,CASSMAWTSGANVLTF,TGTGCCAGTAGTATGGCATGGACCTCTGGGGCCAACGTCCTGACTTTC
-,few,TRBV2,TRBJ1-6,CASSWDGNSPLHF,TGTGCCAGCAGTTGGGACGGGAATTCACCCCTCCACTTT
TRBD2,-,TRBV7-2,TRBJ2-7,CASGVAGGASYEQYF,TGTGCCTCTGGGGTAGCGGGAGGAGCTTCCTACGAGCAGTACTTC
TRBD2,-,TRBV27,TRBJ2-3,CASSFRILAGGLPTDTQYF,TGTGCCAGCAGTTTTCGGATCCTAGCGGGGGGTTTGCCCACAGATACGCAGTATTTT
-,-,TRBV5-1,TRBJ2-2,CASSLDGMGTGELFF,TGCGCCAGCAGCTTGGATGGGATGGGGACCGGGGAGCTGTTTTTT
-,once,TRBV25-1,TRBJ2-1,CASSEEAVKNEQFF,TGTGCCAGCAGTGAAGAGGCTGTAAAGAATGAGCAGTTCTTC
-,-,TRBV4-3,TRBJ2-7,CASSQEQGSYEQYF,TGCGCCAGCAGCCAAGAGCAGGGGTCCTACGAGCAGTACTTC
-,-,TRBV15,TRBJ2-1,CATSTPGRSYNEQFF,TGTGCCACCAGCACACCGGGACGCTCCTACAATGAGCAGTTCTTC
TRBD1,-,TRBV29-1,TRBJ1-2,CSVDRGGNYGYTF,TGCAGCGTGGACAGGGGGGGAAACTATGGCTACACCTTC
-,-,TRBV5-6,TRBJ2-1,CASSRWPTTASYNEQFF,TGTGCCAGCAGCAGGTGGCCGACGACAGCCTCCTACAATGAGCAGTTCTTC
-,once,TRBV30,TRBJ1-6,CAWRKPPRDSPLHF,TGTGCCTGGAGGAAACCCCCGAGGGATTCACCCCTCCACTTT
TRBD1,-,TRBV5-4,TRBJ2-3,CASSYRQGNPDTQYF,TGTGCCAGCAGCTATAGACAGGGTAACCCAGATACGCAGTATTTT
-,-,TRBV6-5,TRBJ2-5,CASTVSLYAKETQYF,TGTGCCAGCACCGTCTCTCTTTACGCTAAAGAGACCCAGTACTTC
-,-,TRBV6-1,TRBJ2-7,CASSPLRLFNFEQYF,TGTGCCAGCAGCCCTCTCCGGTTGTTCAACTTCGAGCAGTACTTC
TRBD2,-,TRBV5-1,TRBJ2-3,CASSFSSGGTDTQYF,TGCGCCAGCAGCTTCTCTAGCGGGGGAACAGATACGCAGTATTTT
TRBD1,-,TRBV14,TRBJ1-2,CASSLLAPGTALNYGYTF,TGTGCCAGCAGCCTACTAGCCCCCGGGACAGCGCTTAACTATGGCTACACCTTC
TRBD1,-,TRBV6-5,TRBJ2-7,CASSYTGQGYYEQYF,TGTGCCAGCAGTTACACTGGACAGGGGTACTACGAGCAGTACTTC
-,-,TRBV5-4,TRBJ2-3,CAGTGGGRADTQYF,TGTGCAGGTACCGGGGGCGGACGAGCAGATACGCAGTATTTT
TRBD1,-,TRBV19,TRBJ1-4,CASSISTGGTNEKLFF,TGTGCCAGTAGTATCTCCACAGGGGGGACTAATGAAAAACTGTTTTTT
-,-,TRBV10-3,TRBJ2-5,CATQGREQQETQYF,TGTGCCACCCAAGGCAGGGAACAACAAGAGACCCAGTACTTC
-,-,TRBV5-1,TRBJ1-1,CASSLDGLRTEAFF,TGCGCCAGCAGCTTGGATGGTTTGAGGACTGAAGCTTTCTTT
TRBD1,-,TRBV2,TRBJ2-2,CASSRGQGNTGELFF,TGTGCCAGCAGCCGTGGACAGGGCAACACCGGGGAGCTGTTTTTT
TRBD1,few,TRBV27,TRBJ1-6,CASSSGQVVNSPLHF,TGTGCCAGCAGTTCGGGACAGGTTGTAAATTCACCCCTCCACTTT
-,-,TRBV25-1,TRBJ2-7,CASSERYEQYF,TGTGCCAGCAGTGAGAGGTACGAGCAGTACTTC
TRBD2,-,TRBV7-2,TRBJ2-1,CASSLARTSGSDRSYNEQFF,TGTGCCAGCAGCTTAGCTCGTACCAGCGGGAGTGATCGCTCCTACAATGAGCAGTTCTTC
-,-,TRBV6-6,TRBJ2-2,CASTLPYTGELFF,TGTGCCAGCACCCTCCCCTACACCGGGGAGCTGTTTTTT
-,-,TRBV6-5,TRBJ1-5,CASSYSEDSRQHF,TGTGCCAGCAGTTATTCTGAGGACAGCCGCCAGCATTTT
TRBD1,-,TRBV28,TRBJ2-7,CASSGQANEQYF,TGTGCCAGCTCTGGACAGGCCAACGAGCAGTACTTC
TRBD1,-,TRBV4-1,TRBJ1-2,CASSQDRQGAMGVYGYTF,TGCGCCAGCAGCCAAGATCGGCAGGGGGCGATGGGGGTCTATGGCTACACCTTC
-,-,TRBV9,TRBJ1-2,CASSVENLPADYGYTF,TGTGCCAGCAGCGTAGAGAACCTACCCGCGGACTATGGCTACACCTTC
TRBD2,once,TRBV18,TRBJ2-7,CASSPTSGRVSYEQYF,TGTGCCAGCTCGCCCACTAGCGGGAGGGTCTCCTACGAGCAGTACTTC
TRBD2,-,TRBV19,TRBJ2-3,CASSVQRGLAGVRDTQYF,TGTGCCAGTAGTGTCCAACGGGGACTAGCGGGGGTGAGAGATACGCAGTATTTT
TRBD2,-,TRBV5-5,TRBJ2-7,CASSLSLAGALNEQYF,TGTGCCAGCAGCTTGTCTTTAGCGGGGGCCTTAAACGAGCAGTACTTC
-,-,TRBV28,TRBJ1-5,CASSYLYQPQHF,TGTGCCAGCAGTTATTTATATCAGCCCCAGCATTTT
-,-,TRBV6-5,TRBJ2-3,CASSYSGSNTDTQYF,TGTGCCAGCAGTTACTCGGGATCAAACACAGATACGCAGTATTTT
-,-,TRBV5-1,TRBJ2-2,CASSLARLATGELFF,TGCGCCAGCAGCTTGGCCCGCCTAGCCACCGGGGAGCTGTTTTTT
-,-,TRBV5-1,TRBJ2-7,CASSLAEGAYEQYF,TGCGCCAGCAGCTTGGCGGAGGGGGCATACGAGCAGTACTTC
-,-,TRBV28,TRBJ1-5,CASSHRLGAGNQPQHF,TGTGCCAGCAGTCATCGTCTGGGGGCCGGCAATCAGCCCCAGCATTTT
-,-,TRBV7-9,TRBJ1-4,CASSPDPVGRNEKLFF,TGTGCCAGCAGCCCGGATCCGGTGGGACGTAATGAAAAACTGTTTTTT
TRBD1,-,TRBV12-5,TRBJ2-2,CASGLPRPPGGFGELFF,TGTGCTAGTGGTTTGCCACGGCCGCCAGGGGGTTTCGGGGAGCTGTTTTTT
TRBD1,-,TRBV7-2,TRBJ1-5,CASTKTGTQPQHF,TGTGCCAGCACCAAGACAGGGACTCAGCCCCAGCATTTT
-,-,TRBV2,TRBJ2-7,CASSGHSRASVTYEQYF,TGTGCCAGCAGTGGTCATAGTAGGGCTAGCGTTACCTACGAGCAGTACTTC
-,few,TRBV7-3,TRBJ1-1,CASSGRPNTEAFF,TGTGCCAGCTCCGGACGGCCGAACACTGAAGCTTTCTTT
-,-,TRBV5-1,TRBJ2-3,CASSFSGTASTDTQYF,TGCGCCAGCAGCTTTAGCGGGACAGCGAGCACAGATACGCAGTATTTT
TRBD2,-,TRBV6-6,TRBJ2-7,CASSYFREGAYEQYF,TGTGCCAGCAGTTACTTTCGGGAGGGGGCCTACGAGCAGTACTTC
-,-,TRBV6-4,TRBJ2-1,CASSDYLWRGQAEQFF,TGTGCCAGCAGTGACTATCTGTGGAGGGGGCAGGCCGAGCAGTTCTTC
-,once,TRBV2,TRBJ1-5,CASSRVGQPQHF,TGTGCCAGCAGCAGGGTCGGTCAGCCCCAGCATTTT
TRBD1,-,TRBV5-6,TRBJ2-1,CASSWGQGNYNEQFF,TGTGCCAGCAGCTGGGGACAGGGGAACTACAATGAGCAGTTCTTC
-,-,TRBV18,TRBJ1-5,CASSTAGASKSPQHF,TGTGCCAGCTCTACGGCAGGGGCGTCCAAGTCGCCCCAGCATTTT
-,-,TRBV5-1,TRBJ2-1,CASSLGALAFDEQFF,TGCGCCAGCAGCTTGGGCGCATTGGCTTTCGATGAGCAGTTCTTC
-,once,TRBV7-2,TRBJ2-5,CASSLLGEETQYF,TGTGCCAGCAGCTTACTAGGGGAAGAGACCCAGTACTTC
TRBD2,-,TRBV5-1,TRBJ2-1,CASSRGLAGGPGYNEQFF,TGCGCCAGCAGTCGAGGACTAGCGGGAGGGCCAGGGTACAATGAGCAGTTCTTC
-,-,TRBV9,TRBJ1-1,CASSPRGVRTEAFF,TGTGCCAGCAGCCCCCGGGGGGTAAGGACTGAAGCTTTCTTT
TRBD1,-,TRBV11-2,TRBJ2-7,CASSSAGTDYEQYF,TGTGCCAGCAGCTCGGCCGGGACAGACTACGAGCAGTACTTC
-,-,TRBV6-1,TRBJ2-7,CASTETQYEQYF,TGTGCCAGCACCGAAACCCAGTACGAGCAGTACTTC
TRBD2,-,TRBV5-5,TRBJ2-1,CASSSVAGGHYNEQFF,TGTGCCAGCAGCTCGGTAGCGGGAGGACACTACAATGAGCAGTTCTTC
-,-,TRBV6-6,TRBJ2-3,CASRTSTDTQYF,TGTGCCAGCAGGACAAGCACAGATACGCAGTATTTT